What follows describes a single TCR beta chain. CDR1 and CDR2 (germline): SNHLY, FYNNEI. Trimming shortened V by 4 bases and J by 4 bases, and 7 bases separated the two germline ends. The CDR3 consists of 13 residues. Spiking of synthetic TCR analog templates was performed in each PCR. Clones were read by immunoSEQ multiplex PCR, and TCRdb kept only the in-frame ones, dropping some. The sample records 24,000 or so clones, roughly 84% being singletons. These data come from a study of PD-L1 blockade in urothelial cancer. Study-level information: Patients, treated from about 2014 onward, received atezolizumab 1,200 mg intravenously every 3 weeks.

This sample's time point: peripheral blood 6 weeks after treatment start. J is TRBJ2-2 and V is TRBV2; D may be TRBD1 (5 bases). This receptor was obtained from a man in his 70s with urothelial cancer. Sequenced material: PBMCs, taken around atezolizumab (anti-PD-L1) treatment. The CDR3 nucleotides are TGTGCCAGCAGTGTAGACAGCACCGGGGAGCTGTTTTTT. Its protein is CASSVDSTGELFF. The full variable domain, in which reference TRBV2 and TRBJ2-2 provide the parts outside the CDR3, is EPEVTQTPSHQVTQMGQEVILRCVPISNHLYFYWYRQILGQKVEFLVSFYNNEISEKSEIFDDQFSVERPDGSNFTLKIRSTKLEDSAMYFCASSVDSTGELFFGEGSRLTVL.